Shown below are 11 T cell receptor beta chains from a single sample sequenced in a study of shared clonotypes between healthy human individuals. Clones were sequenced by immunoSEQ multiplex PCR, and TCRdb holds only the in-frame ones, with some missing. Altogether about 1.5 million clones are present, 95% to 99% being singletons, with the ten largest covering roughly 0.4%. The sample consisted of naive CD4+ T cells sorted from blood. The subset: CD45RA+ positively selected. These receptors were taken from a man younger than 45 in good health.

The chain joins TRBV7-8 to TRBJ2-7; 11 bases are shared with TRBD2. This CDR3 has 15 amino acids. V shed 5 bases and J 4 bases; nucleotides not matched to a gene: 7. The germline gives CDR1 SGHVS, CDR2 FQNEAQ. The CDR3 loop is CASSTTSGRTYEQYF. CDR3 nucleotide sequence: TGTGCCAGCAGCACTACTAGCGGGAGAACTTACGAGCAGTACTTC.

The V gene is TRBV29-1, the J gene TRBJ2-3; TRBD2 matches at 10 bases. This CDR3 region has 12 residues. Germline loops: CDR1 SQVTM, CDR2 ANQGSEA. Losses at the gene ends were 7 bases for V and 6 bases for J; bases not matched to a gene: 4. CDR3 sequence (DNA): TGCAGCGCGGGACTAGCGAGCGATACGCAGTATTTT. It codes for CSAGLASDTQYF.

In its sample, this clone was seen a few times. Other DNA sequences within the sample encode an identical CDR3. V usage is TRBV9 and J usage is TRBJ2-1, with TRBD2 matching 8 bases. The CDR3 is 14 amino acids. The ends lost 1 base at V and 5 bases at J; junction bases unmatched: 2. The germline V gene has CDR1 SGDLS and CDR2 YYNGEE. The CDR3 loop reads CASSVTSGNNEQFF. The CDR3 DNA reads TGTGCCAGCAGCGTAACTAGCGGAAACAATGAGCAGTTCTTC.

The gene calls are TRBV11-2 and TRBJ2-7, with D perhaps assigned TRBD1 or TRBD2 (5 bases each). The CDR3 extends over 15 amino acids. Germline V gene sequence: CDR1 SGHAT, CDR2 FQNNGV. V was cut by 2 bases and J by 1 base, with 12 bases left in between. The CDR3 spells CASSLFRGGSYEQYF. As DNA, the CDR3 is TGTGCCAGCAGCTTATTTCGGGGCGGATCCTACGAGCAGTACTTC.

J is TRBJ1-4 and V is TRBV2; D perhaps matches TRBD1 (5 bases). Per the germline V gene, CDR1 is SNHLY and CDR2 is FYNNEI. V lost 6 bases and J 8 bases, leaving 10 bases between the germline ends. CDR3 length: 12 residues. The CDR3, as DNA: TGTGCCAGCAGGGGGGACGTAGAAAAACTGTTTTTT. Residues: CASRGDVEKLFF.

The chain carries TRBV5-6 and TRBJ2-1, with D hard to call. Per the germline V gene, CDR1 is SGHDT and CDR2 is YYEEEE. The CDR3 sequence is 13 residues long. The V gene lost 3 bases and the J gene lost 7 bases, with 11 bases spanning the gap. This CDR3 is CASSSTLLNEQFF. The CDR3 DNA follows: TGTGCCAGCAGCTCGACTCTCTTAAATGAGCAGTTCTTC.

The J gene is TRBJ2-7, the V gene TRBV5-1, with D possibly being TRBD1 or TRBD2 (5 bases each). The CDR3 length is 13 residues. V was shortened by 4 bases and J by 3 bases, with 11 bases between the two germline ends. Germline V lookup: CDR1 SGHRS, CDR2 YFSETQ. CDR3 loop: CASSRDAFYEQYF. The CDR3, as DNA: TGCGCCAGCAGCCGGGACGCTTTCTACGAGCAGTACTTC.

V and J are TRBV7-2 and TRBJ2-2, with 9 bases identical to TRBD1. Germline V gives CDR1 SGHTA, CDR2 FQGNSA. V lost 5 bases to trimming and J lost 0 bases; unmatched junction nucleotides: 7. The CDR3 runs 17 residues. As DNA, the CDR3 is TGTGCCAGCAGCCACGGACAGGGGAGCGCGAACACCGGGGAGCTGTTTTTT. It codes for CASSHGQGSANTGELFF. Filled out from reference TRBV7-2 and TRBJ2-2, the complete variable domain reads GAGVSQSPSNKVTEKGKDVELRCDPISGHTALYWYRQSLGQGLEFLIYFQGNSAPDKSGLPSDRFSAERTGGSVSTLTIQRTQQEDSAVYLCASSHGQGSANTGELFFGEGSRLTVL.

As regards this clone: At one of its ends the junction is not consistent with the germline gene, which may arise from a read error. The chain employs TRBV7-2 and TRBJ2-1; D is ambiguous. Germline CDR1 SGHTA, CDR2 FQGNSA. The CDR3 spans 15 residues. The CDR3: CASRLGWGRDNEQFF. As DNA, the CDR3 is TGTGCCAGCAGGTTAGGGTGGGGAAGGGACAATGAGCAGTTCTTC.

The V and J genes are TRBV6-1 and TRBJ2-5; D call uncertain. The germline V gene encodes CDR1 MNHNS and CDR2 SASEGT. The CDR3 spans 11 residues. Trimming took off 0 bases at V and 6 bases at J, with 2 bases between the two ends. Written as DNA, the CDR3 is TGTGCCAGCAGTGAAGCGCAGACCCAGTACTTC. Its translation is CASSEAQTQYF.

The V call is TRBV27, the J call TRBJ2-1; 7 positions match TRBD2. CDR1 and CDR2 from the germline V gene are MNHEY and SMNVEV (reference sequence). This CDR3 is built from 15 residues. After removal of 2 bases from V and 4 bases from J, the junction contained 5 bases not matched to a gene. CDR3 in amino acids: CASSLTTSEYNEQFF. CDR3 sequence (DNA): TGTGCCAGCAGTTTAACCACTAGCGAATACAATGAGCAGTTCTTC.